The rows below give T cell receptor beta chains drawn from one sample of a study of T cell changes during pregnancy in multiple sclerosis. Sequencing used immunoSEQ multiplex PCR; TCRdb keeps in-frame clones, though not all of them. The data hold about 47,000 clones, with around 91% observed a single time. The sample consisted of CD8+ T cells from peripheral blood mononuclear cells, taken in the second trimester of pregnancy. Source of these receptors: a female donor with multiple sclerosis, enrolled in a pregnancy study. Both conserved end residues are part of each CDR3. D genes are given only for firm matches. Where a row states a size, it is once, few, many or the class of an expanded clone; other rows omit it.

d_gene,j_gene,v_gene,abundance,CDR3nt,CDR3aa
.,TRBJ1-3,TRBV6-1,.,TGTGCCAGCAGTGATATGGGCCGAACTGGAAACACCATATATTTT,CASSDMGRTGNTIYF
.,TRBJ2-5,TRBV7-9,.,TGTGCCAGCAGCTGGACAATTGGGCAGGAGACCCAGTACTTC,CASSWTIGQETQYF
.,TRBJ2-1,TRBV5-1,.,TGCGCCAGCAGCTCCGGAGGGGCCAATGAGCAGTTCTTC,CASSSGGANEQFF
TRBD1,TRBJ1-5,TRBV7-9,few,TGTGCCAGCTCCACAGGGGCGAGTCAGCCCCAGCATTTT,CASSTGASQPQHF
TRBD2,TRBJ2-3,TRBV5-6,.,TGTGCCAGCAGCTTCCCCCTAGCGGGGGGGTTCACAGATACGCAGTATTTT,CASSFPLAGGFTDTQYF
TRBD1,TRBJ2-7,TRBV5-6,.,TGTGCCAGCAGCCCGACAGGGATCGGGGCCTTGACCTACGAGCAGTACTTC,CASSPTGIGALTYEQYF
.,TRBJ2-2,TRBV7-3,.,TGTGCCAGCAGCTTATCTCTAGGGGCCACCGGGGAGCTGTTTTTT,CASSLSLGATGELFF
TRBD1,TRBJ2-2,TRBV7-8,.,TGTGCCAGCAGCTCGGACAGGGGGTCTCCGAACACCGGGGAGCTGTTTTTT,CASSSDRGSPNTGELFF
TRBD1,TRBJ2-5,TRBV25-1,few,TGTGCCAGCAGTAGACCGGGACAGGGTGGTGAGACCCAGTACTTC,CASSRPGQGGETQYF
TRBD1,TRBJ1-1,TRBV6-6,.,TGTGCCAGCAGTGGGACAGACACTGAAGCTTTCTTT,CASSGTDTEAFF
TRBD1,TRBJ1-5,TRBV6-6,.,TGTGCCACCGCTACAGGGGATAGCAATCAGCCCCAGCATTTT,CATATGDSNQPQHF
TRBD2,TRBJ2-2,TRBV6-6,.,TGTGCCAGCAGTTACGCTAGCGGCACCGGGGAGCTGTTTTTT,CASSYASGTGELFF
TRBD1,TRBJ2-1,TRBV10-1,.,TGCGCCAGCAGTGAGTCCGTAGAGGGGGCATGGCAGTTCTTC,CASSESVEGAWQFF
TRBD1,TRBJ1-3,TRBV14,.,TGTGCCAGCAGCCAAAAGACAGGGGGCTTCGCTGGAAACACCATATATTTT,CASSQKTGGFAGNTIYF
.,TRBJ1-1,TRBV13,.,TGTGCCAGCAGCTTAAACAGGGAATCTGAAGCTTTCTTT,CASSLNRESEAFF
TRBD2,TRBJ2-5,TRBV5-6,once,TGTGCCAGCAGCTTGGCTAGCGGCCAAGAGACCCAGTACTTC,CASSLASGQETQYF
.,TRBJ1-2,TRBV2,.,TGTGCCAGCCTCGAAGGGGATGGCTACACCTTC,CASLEGDGYTF
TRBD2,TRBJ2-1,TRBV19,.,TGTGCCAGTAGTATAGCGGGGGGGGCCTTCTCCAATGAGCAGTTCTTC,CASSIAGGAFSNEQFF
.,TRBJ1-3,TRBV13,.,TGTGCCAGCAGCAATGAACGAGACACCATATATTTT,CASSNERDTIYF
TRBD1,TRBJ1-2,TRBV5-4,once,TGTGCCAGCACCGGATTCACAGGGGAGGCTAACTATGGCTACACCTTC,CASTGFTGEANYGYTF
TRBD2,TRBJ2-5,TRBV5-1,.,TGCGCCACCGGGCCTAGCGGGGGGGCCGGGGAGACCCAGTACTTC,CATGPSGGAGETQYF
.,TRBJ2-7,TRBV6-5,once,TGTGCCAGCAAACTGGGGGGGACAGGAGATTACGAGCAGTACTTC,CASKLGGTGDYEQYF
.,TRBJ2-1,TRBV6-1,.,TGTGCCAGCAGTGATGAGACAGGCGGGTACAATGAGCAGTTCTTC,CASSDETGGYNEQFF
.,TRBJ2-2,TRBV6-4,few,TGTGCCAGCAGTGACTCAGGGGGCACCGGGGAGCTGTTTTTT,CASSDSGGTGELFF
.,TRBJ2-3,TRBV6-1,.,TGTGCCAGCAGTGTCCCGTCGACAGATACGCAGTATTTT,CASSVPSTDTQYF
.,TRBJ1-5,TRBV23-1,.,TGCGCCAGCAGTCGCCTCAAGAGAAGGGGGTGGAATCAGCCCCAGCATTTT,CASSRLKRRGWNQPQHF